This TCR beta chain was captured by sequencing in a study of blood T cell repertoires in COVID-19. Study-level information: Whether acute or convalescent, the COVID-19 samples came from the United States, Italy and Spain.

Two negative PCRs, clearance, or symptom resolution were required of recovered Cohort 3 donors. The table came from immunoSEQ multiplex PCR; TCRdb's copy has only in-frame clones and leaves some out. The table lists approximately 440,000 clones, about nine tenths of them singletons. This CDR3 comprises 16 residues. Germline CDR1 is SGHNT and CDR2 is YYREEE (reference sequence). V shed 2 bases and J shed 10 bases, with 19 bases lying between them. Sequenced sample: PBMCs or T cells enriched from blood (not recorded which). The chain links TRBV5-4 to TRBJ1-6; the D gene is possibly TRBD1 (6 bases). The sequence was obtained from a young man who had recovered from COVID-19. CDR3 coding DNA: TGTGCCAGCAGCTTATTTCCAGGGGACGTGAGGTCACCCCTCCACTTT. The encoded protein is CASSLFPGDVRSPLHF.